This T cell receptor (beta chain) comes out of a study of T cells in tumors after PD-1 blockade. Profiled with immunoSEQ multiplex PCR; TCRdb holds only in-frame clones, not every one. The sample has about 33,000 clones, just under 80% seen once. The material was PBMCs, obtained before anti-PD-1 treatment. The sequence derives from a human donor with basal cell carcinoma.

This chain's CDR3 is CSAIRSDTQYF. The CDR3 region has the DNA TGCAGTGCTATACGGAGCGATACGCAGTATTTT. This sequence joins TRBV20-1 and TRBJ2-3, with D unresolved. Germline CDR1 is DFQATT and CDR2 is SNEGSKA (reference sequence). Trimming pared 4 bases from V and 6 bases from J, leaving 8 bases between. The CDR3 consists of 11 residues.